This TCR beta chain was sequenced in a study of Ad26.COV2.S vaccination and SARS-CoV-2 variants. Study summary: The donor was enrolled in the Ad26.COV2.S arm of the COV1001 trial. The authors gave Ad26.COV2.S intramuscularly, either once or twice 56 days apart. Study-level results: Vaccinees and placebo recipients showed similar non-spike TCR breadth. Breadth and depth estimates from TCRs may understate total T cell responses.

Profiling relied on immunoSEQ multiplex PCR, and the TCRdb table lists in-frame clones only, not all of them. The sample has 350,000 to 500,000 clones, 80% to 95% seen once. About this clone: What it recognizes is unknown.

Germline values: CDR1 MNHEY, CDR2 SMNVEV (reference sequence). With 4 bases clipped from V and 4 bases from J, the junction kept 5 bases outside the gene matches. This CDR3 is built from 15 residues. Stated treatment: roughly 20 received Ad26.COV2.S at low or high dose, single or two shots; several received placebo; per-sample allocation not given. Vaccine and placebo recipients were sampled on day 63 after the first injection. This TCR was recovered from a person between 18 and 60 years old who received the Ad26.COV2.S COVID-19 vaccine or a placebo. The chain is built from TRBV27 and TRBJ2-5, with 11 bases fitting TRBD1. Sample: peripheral blood, taken in a trial of Ad26.COV2.S vaccine versus placebo. CDR3 amino acids: CASSSPGTGGETQYF. The CDR3 nucleotides are TGTGCCAGCAGTTCCCCTGGGACAGGGGGAGAGACCCAGTACTTC.